The sequence of this TCR beta chain was determined in a study of radiotherapy plus CTLA-4 blockade in lung cancer. Repertoires were generated with immunoSEQ multiplex PCR, while TCRdb's copy carries only in-frame clones and drops some. The sample lists around 110,000 clones; about four fifths were seen once. Study results and caveats: In blood, tumor-derived TCR clones expanded after radiotherapy plus ipilimumab.

As regards this clone: What it binds is unknown.

With V trimmed by 0 bases and J by 8 bases, 8 bases remained unmatched. In germline, CDR1 is LGHNA, CDR2 YNFKEQ. The CDR3 loop spans 16 amino acids. Source: peripheral blood, taken from a patient treated with radiotherapy plus ipilimumab. The chain uses TRBV4-2 and TRBJ1-4; 8 positions match TRBD1. The TCR originated in a human donor with non-small cell lung cancer that progressed on radiotherapy plus ipilimumab. Some clones in this sample may be carry-over from other donors' samples. As DNA, the CDR3 is TGTGCCAGCAGCCAAGATCAGGGGGCTTGGGACGAAAAACTGTTTTTT. Translated, it gives CASSQDQGAWDEKLFF.